Listed here are 18 T cell receptor beta chains from one sample, sequenced in a study of cytomegalovirus exposure and HLA in healthy donors (dated by TCRdb to 2017 to 2019). The library relied on the immunoSEQ multiplex PCR assay. A mixture of 60 forward primers for TCR Vbeta segments and 13 reverse primers for TCR Jbeta segments was used in the multiplex PCR. TCRdb took over this immuneACCESS table, retaining in-frame rearrangements with V and J assigned. Such tables are incomplete; in checked studies, under half of the missing clones stem from an unresolved V gene, and the remainder is unexplained. The table for this sample records tens of thousands of clones. The ten most abundant clones make up 17% of the sample. Sequencing was done on a sample of PBMCs. Every receptor here comes from a male donor in good health and CMV-seropositive.

V usage is TRBV2 and J usage is TRBJ1-6; weak D call: TRBD1 (5 bases). CDR1 is SNHLY and CDR2 is FYNNEI in the germline V gene. The V and J ends lost 3 bases and 9 bases respectively, with 15 bases between them. This CDR3 is built from 15 residues. CDR3 residues: CASSERQGGGSPLHF. CDR3 in DNA: TGTGCCAGCAGTGAGCGGCAGGGAGGTGGTTCACCCCTCCACTTT. Based on the CDR3 plus reference TRBV2 and TRBJ1-6, the full variable domain is EPEVTQTPSHQVTQMGQEVILRCVPISNHLYFYWYRQILGQKVEFLVSFYNNEISEKSEIFDDQFSVERPDGSNFTLKIRSTKLEDSAMYFCASSERQGGGSPLHFGNGTRLTVT.

The chain links TRBV7-9 to TRBJ2-1, with 15 positions matching TRBD2. From germline, CDR1 is SEHNR and CDR2 FQNEAQ (reference sequence). The CDR3 has 18 residues. V dropped 4 bases and J dropped 4; count of bases not matched to a gene: 8. CDR3 loop: CASSWGLGLAGGYNEQFF. The DNA of the CDR3 is TGTGCCAGCAGCTGGGGGTTGGGACTAGCGGGGGGTTACAATGAGCAGTTCTTC.

The chain couples TRBV5-5 to TRBJ2-7; TRBD1 agrees at 8 bases. V lost 1 base and J lost 4; bases outside the gene matches: 1. This CDR3 has 13 amino acids. Germline assignment: CDR1 SGHKS and CDR2 YYEKEE (reference sequence). Written as DNA, the CDR3 is TGTGCCAGCAGCTTGCAGGGGGCTTACGAGCAGTACTTC. Translated, it gives CASSLQGAYEQYF.

As for this clone: Its ends do not fully match the called genes, so a read error is possible. The CDR3, as DNA: TGTGCCAGCAGCGGGGTTAGCGGGCAGCGATTGTTC. It encodes CASSGVSGQRLF. The V gene is TRBV7-9, the J gene TRBJ1-2; no firm D call. Germline V gives CDR1 SEHNR, CDR2 FQNEAQ (reference sequence). This CDR3 is built from 12 residues. The full variable domain, completed using reference TRBV7-9 and TRBJ1-2, is DTGVSQNPRHKITKRGQNVTFRCDPISEHNRLYWYRQTLGQGPEFLTYFQNEAQLEKSRLLSDRFSAERPKGSFSTLEIQRTEQGDSAMYLCASSGVSGQRLFGSGTRLTVV.

The chain is built from TRBV5-1 and TRBJ1-1; D may be TRBD1 (6 bases). Germline loops: CDR1 SGHRS, CDR2 YFSETQ. This CDR3 contains 19 residues. With 4 bases removed from V and 0 bases from J, the gap between germline ends came to 25 bases. CDR3 coding DNA: TGCGCCAGCAGCCTGGACTCCAGGGGCGCAGGATCCATGAACACTGAAGCTTTCTTT. Protein sequence: CASSLDSRGAGSMNTEAFF. Supplemented by reference TRBV5-1 and TRBJ1-1, the full variable domain reads KAGVTQTPRYLIKTRGQQVTLSCSPISGHRSVSWYQQTPGQGLQFLFEYFSETQRNKGNFPGRFSGRQFSNSRSEMNVSTLELGDSALYLCASSLDSRGAGSMNTEAFFGQGTRLTVV.

The chain couples TRBV2 to TRBJ2-6; 7 bases are a match to TRBD1. The CDR3 sequence is 16 residues long. The junction had 7 bases not matched to a gene; V was cut back by 6 bases and J by 2 bases. CDR1 and CDR2 from the germline V gene are SNHLY and FYNNEI. CDR3 nucleotides: TGTGCCAGCAGGAAAAGACAGGGAGCTGGGGCCAACGTCCTGACTTTC. Translated: CASRKRQGAGANVLTF.

The chain carries TRBV28 and TRBJ1-6; D not resolved. CDR1 is MDHEN, CDR2 SYDVKM, per germline. This CDR3 region has 14 residues. The germline V and J ends were trimmed by 3 bases and 9 bases, with 12 bases remaining between them. The CDR3 DNA follows: TGTGCCAGCAGTTTTATGAGGGCCACTTCACCCCTCCACTTT. Its protein is CASSFMRATSPLHF.

The V and J genes are TRBV6-5 and TRBJ2-7; D perhaps matches TRBD1 (6 bases). From germline, CDR1 is MNHEY and CDR2 SVGAGI. Trimming removed 5 bases from V and 3 bases from J, with 17 bases in between. CDR3 length equals 15 residues. The CDR3 spells CASSHGTTIIYEQYF. DNA of the CDR3: TGTGCCAGCAGTCACGGGACAACGATAATCTACGAGCAGTACTTC.

The rearrangement links TRBV28 to TRBJ1-1; D might be TRBD1 (6 bases). The CDR3 has 15 amino acids. The V end lost 6 bases, the J end lost 8 bases, and 22 bases lay between the germline ends. The germline gives CDR1 MDHEN, CDR2 SYDVKM. The CDR3 loop is CASRVPSGELGEAFF. DNA of the CDR3: TGTGCCAGCAGGGTACCTTCAGGGGAGCTCGGCGAAGCTTTCTTT. Full variable domain (missing parts from reference TRBV28 and TRBJ1-1): DVKVTQSSRYLVKRTGEKVFLECVQDMDHENMFWYRQDPGLGLRLIYFSYDVKMKEKGDIPEGYSVSREKKERFSLILESASTNQTSMYLCASRVPSGELGEAFFGQGTRLTVV.

The chain has TRBV6-5 and TRBJ2-1; D might be TRBD2 (5 bases). V lost 0 bases and J lost 5, with 8 bases in between. The CDR3 is made up of 14 amino acids. The germline V gene encodes CDR1 MNHEY and CDR2 SVGAGI. This chain's CDR3 is CASSYSRSDNEQFF. The CDR3 bases are TGTGCCAGCAGTTACTCGCGTAGCGACAATGAGCAGTTCTTC.

The chain is built from TRBV28 and TRBJ2-7; maybe TRBD1 (5 bases). Germline lookup yields CDR1 MDHEN and CDR2 SYDVKM. The ends were cut back, 5 bases at V and 0 bases at J, with 11 bases in the middle. This CDR3 is 14 amino acids long. In nucleotides, the CDR3 is TGTGCCAGCAGTCTTGCAGGGCTCTCCTACGAGCAGTACTTC. It translates to CASSLAGLSYEQYF.

This chain uses TRBV29-1 with TRBJ1-4; possible D gene TRBD1, 5 bases. V lost 7 bases and J 6 bases, leaving 27 bases between the germline ends. CDR3 length: 17 residues. Germline lookup yields CDR1 SQVTM and CDR2 ANQGSEA. The DNA of the CDR3 is TGCAGCGCCACAGGCATTGGTCCGGGAGGTTACTATGAAAAACTGTTTTTT. Residues: CSATGIGPGGYYEKLFF. The whole variable domain, filled in from reference TRBV29-1 and TRBJ1-4, reads SAVISQKPSRDICQRGTSLTIQCQVDSQVTMMFWYRQQPGQSLTLIATANQGSEATYESGFVIDKFPISRPNLTFSTLTVSNMSPEDSSIYLCSATGIGPGGYYEKLFFGSGTQLSVL.

The chain employs TRBV5-5 and TRBJ2-7; D remains unclear. The ends were cut back, 3 bases at V and 3 bases at J, with 10 bases in the middle. The CDR3 length is 13 residues. CDR1 SGHKS and CDR2 YYEKEE come from the germline V gene (reference sequence). CDR3 in amino acids: CASSYGGLYEQYF. For the CDR3, the DNA is TGTGCCAGCAGCTACGGCGGCCTCTACGAGCAGTACTTC.

This chain links TRBV27 with TRBJ2-7; 9 bases agree with TRBD1. The CDR3 is 14 amino acids. Trimming at V came to 5 bases and at J to 1 base, leaving 3 bases not matched to a gene. The germline V gene encodes CDR1 MNHEY and CDR2 SMNVEV (reference sequence). The CDR3 DNA reads TGTGCCAGCAGTACGACAGGGGGATCCTACGAGCAGTACTTC. Its protein product is CASSTTGGSYEQYF.

V usage is TRBV6-5 and J usage is TRBJ2-2, with D maybe TRBD1 (6 bases). The germline gives CDR1 MNHEY, CDR2 SVGAGI. This CDR3 has 15 residues. Trimming shortened V by 6 bases and J by 1 base, and 12 bases separated the two germline ends. CDR3 in DNA: TGTGCCAGCAGGTTCTTCAGGGGGAACACCGGGGAGCTGTTTTTT. As protein: CASRFFRGNTGELFF.

The gene calls are TRBV9 and TRBJ2-5; a weak D match, TRBD1 (6 bases). Trimming cost V 0 bases and J 3 bases, with 9 bases left between them. Germline V lookup: CDR1 SGDLS, CDR2 YYNGEE. The CDR3 consists of 14 residues. CDR3 coding DNA: TGTGCCAGCAGCGTAGAGGACAGCAAAGAGACCCAGTACTTC. It encodes CASSVEDSKETQYF.

The chain joins TRBV30 to TRBJ2-7; D call uncertain. Between the trimmed V and J ends, which lost 4 bases and 0 bases, there was a span of 7 bases. The CDR3 has 12 amino acids. Germline CDR1 GTSNPN, CDR2 SVGIG (reference sequence). This CDR3 is CAWTVSSYEQYF. CDR3 DNA: TGTGCCTGGACCGTTAGCTCCTACGAGCAGTACTTC.

V and J are TRBV5-4 and TRBJ1-1; D is unresolved. From germline, CDR1 is SGHNT and CDR2 YYREEE (reference sequence). V was clipped by 0 bases and J by 2 bases, with 11 bases between them. This CDR3 spans 15 amino acids. DNA for the CDR3: TGTGCCAGCAGCTTGGCTCGAGGGATAAACACTGAAGCTTTCTTT. Residues: CASSLARGINTEAFF.